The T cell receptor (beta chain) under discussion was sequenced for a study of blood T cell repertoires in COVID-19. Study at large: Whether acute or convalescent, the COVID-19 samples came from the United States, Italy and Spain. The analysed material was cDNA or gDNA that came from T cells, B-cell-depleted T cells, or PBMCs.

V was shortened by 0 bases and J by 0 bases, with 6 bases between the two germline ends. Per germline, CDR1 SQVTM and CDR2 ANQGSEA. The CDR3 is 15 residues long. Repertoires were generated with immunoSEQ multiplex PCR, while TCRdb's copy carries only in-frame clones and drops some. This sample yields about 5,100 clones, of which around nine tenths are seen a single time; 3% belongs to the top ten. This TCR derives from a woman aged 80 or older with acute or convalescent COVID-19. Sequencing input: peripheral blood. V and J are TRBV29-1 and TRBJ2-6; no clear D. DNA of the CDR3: TGCAGCGTTGAAGATCCCATCTCTGGGGCCAACGTCCTGACTTTC. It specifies CSVEDPISGANVLTF.